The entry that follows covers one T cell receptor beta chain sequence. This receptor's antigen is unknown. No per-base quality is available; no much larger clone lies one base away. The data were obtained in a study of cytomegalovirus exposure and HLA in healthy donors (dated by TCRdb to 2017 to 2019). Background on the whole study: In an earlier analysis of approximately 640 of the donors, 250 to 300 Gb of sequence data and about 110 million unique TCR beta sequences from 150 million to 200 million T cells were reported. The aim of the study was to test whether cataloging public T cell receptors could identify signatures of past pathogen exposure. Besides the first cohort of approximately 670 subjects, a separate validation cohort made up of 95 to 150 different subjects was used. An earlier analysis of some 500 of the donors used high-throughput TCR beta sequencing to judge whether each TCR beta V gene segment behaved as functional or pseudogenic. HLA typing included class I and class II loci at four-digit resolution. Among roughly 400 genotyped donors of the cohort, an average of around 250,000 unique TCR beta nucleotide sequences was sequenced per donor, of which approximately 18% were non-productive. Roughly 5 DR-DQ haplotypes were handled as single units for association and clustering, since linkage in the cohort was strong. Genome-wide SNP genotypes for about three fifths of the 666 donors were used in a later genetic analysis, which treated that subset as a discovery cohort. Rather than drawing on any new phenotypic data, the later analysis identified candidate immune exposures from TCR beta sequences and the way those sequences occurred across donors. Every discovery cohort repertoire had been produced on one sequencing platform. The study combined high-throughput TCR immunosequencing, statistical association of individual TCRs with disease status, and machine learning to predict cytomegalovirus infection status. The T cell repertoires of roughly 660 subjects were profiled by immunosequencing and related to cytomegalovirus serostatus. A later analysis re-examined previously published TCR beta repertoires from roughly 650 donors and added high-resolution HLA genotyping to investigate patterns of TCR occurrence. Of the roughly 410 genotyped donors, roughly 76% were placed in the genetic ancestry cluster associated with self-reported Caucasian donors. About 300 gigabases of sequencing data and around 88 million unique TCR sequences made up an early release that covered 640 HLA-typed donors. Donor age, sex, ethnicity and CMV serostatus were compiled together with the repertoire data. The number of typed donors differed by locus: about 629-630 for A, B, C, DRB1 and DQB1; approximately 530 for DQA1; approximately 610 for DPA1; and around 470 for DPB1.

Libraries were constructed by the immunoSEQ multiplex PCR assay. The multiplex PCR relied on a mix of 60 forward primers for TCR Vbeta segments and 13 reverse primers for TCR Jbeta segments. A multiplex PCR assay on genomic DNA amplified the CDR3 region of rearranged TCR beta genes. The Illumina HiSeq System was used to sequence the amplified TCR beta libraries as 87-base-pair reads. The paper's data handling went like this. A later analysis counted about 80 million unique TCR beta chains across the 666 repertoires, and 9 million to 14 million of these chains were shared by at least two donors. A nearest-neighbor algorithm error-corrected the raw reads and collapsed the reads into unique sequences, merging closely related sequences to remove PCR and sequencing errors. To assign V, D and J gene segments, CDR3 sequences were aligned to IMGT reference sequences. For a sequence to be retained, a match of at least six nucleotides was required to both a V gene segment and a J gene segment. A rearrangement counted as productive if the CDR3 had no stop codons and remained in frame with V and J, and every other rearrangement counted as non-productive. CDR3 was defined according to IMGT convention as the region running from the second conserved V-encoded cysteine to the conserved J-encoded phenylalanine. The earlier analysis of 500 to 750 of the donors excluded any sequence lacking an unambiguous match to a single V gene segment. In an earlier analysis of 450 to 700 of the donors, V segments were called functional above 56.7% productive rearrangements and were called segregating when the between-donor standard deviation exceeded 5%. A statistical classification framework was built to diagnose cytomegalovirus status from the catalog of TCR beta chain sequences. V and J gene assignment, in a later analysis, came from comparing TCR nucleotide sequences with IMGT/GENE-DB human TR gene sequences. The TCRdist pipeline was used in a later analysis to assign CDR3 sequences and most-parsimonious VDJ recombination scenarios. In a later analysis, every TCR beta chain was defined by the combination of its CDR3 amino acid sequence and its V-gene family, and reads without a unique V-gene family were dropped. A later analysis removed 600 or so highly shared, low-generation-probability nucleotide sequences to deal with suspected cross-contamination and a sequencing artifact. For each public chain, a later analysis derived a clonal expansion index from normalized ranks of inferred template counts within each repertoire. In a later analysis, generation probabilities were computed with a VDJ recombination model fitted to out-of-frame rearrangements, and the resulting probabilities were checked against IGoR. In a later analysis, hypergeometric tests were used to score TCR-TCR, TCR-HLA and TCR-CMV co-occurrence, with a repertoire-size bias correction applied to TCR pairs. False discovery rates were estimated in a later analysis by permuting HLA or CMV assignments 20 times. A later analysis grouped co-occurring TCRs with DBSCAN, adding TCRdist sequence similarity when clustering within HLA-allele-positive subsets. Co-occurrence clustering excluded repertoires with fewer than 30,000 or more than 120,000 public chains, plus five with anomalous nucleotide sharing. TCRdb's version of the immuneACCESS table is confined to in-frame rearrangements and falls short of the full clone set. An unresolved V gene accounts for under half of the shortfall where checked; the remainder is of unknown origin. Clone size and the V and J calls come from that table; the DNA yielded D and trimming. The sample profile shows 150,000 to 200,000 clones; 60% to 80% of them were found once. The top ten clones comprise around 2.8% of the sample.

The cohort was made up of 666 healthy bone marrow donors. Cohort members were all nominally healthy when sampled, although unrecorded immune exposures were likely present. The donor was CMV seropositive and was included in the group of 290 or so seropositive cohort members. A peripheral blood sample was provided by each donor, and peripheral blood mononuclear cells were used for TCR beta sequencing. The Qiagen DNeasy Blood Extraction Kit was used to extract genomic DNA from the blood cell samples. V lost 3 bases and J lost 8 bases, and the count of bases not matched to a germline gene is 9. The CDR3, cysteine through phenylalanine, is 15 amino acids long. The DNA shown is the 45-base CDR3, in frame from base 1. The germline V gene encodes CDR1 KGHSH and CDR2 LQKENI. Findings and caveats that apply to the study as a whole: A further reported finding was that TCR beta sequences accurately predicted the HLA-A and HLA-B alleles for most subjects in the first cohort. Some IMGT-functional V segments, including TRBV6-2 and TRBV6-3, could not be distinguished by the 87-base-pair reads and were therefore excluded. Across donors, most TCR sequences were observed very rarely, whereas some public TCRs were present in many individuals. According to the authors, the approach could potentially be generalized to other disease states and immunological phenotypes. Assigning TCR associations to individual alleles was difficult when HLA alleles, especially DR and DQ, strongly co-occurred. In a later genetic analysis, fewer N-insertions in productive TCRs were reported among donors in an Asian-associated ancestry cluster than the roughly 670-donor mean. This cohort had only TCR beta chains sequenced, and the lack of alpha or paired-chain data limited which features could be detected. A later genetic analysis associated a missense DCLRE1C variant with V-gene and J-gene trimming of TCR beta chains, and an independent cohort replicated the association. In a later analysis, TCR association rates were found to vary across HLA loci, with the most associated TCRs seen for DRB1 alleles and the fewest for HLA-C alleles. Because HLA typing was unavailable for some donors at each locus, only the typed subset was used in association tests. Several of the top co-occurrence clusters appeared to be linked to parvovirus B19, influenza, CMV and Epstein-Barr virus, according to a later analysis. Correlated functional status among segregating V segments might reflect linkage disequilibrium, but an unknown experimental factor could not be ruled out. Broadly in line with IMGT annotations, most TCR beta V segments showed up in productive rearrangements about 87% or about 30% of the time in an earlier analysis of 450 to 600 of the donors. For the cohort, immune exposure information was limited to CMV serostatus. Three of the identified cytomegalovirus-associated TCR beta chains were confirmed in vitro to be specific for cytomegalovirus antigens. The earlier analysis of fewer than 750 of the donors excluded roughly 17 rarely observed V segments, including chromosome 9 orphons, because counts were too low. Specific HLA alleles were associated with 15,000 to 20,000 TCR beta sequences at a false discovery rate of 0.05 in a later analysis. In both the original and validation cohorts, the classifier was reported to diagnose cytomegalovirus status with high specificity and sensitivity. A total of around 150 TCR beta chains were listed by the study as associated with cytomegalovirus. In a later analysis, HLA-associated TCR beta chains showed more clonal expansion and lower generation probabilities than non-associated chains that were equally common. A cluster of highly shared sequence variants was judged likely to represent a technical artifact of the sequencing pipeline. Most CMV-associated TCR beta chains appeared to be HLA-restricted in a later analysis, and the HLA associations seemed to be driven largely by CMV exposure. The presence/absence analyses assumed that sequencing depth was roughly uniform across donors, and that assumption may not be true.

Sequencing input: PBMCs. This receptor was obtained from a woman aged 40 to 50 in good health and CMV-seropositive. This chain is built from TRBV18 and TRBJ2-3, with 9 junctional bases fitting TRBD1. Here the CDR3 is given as CASSPGQGRAGTQYF. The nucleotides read TGTGCCAGCTCACCGGGACAGGGTCGTGCGGGTACGCAGTATTTT.